This T cell receptor (beta chain) was captured by sequencing in a study of graft-versus-host responses after intestinal transplantation. On this clone itself: Its antigen remains unidentified.

Assay used: immunoSEQ multiplex PCR; TCRdb lists only in-frame clones, some missing. The table lists about 89,000 clones, about 94% of them singletons. The CDR3 consists of 15 residues. Germline CDR1 and CDR2: SGHRS and YFSETQ. With 4 bases clipped from V and 3 bases from J, the junction kept 3 bases outside the gene matches. The specimen was unstimulated CD4+ T cells sorted from spleen or lymph node cells, collected before transplant. The chain uses TRBV5-1 and TRBJ2-5; TRBD2 agrees at 13 bases. This TCR was sampled from a human donor who was the organ donor for an intestinal transplant. CDR3 DNA sequence: TGCGCCAGCAGCGAACTAGCGGGGGGGGAAGAGACCCAGTACTTC. Translating it yields CASSELAGGEETQYF.